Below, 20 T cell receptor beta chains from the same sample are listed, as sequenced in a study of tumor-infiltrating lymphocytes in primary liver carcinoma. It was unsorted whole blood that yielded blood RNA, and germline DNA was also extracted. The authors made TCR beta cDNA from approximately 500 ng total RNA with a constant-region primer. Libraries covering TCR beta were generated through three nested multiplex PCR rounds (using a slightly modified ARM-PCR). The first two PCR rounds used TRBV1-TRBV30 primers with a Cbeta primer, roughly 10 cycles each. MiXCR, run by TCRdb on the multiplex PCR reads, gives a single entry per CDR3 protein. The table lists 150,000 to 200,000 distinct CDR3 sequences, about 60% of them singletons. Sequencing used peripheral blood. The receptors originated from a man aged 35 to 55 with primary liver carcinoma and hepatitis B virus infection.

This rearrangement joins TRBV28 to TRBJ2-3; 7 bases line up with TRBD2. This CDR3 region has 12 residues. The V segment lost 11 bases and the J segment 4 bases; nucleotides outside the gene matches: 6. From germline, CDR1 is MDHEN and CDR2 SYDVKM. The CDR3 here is CASYSGADTQYF. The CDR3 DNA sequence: TGTGCCTCATACAGCGGGGCAGATACGCAGTATTTT. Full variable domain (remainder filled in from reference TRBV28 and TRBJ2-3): DVKVTQSSRYLVKRTGEKVFLECVQDMDHENMFWYRQDPGLGLRLIYFSYDVKMKEKGDIPEGYSVSREKKERFSLILESASTNQTSMYLCASYSGADTQYFGPGTRLTVL.

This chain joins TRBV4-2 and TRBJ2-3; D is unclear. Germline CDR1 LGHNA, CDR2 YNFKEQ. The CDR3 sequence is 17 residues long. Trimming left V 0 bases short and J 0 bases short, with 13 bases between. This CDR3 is CASSQDDVRASTDTQYF. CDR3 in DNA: TGTGCCAGCAGCCAAGATGATGTGAGAGCTAGCACAGATACGCAGTATTTT.

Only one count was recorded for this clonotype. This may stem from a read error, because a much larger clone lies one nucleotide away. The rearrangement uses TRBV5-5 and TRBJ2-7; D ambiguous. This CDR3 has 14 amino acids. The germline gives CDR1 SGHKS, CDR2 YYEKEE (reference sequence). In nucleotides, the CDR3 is TGTACCAGCAGCTTGCGCGACGGCCCCTACGAGCAGTACTTC. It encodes CTSSLRDGPYEQYF.

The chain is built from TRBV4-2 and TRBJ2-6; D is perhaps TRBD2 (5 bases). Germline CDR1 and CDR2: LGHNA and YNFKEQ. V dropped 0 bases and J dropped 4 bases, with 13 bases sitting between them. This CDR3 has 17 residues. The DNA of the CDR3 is TGTGCCAGCAGCCAAGATAGAGGGTTCTCAGGGGCCAACGTCCTGACTTTC. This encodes CASSQDRGFSGANVLTF.

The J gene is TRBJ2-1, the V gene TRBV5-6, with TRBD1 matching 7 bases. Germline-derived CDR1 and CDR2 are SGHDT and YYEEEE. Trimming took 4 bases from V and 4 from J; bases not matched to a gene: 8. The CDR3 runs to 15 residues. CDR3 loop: CASSRKGGPYNEQFF. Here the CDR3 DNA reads TGTGCCAGCAGCCGGAAAGGGGGCCCTTACAATGAGCAGTTCTTC.

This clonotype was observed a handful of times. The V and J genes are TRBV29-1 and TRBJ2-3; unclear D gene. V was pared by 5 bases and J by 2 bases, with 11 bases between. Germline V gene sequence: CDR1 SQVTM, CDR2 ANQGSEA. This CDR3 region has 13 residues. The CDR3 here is CSVFGSYTDTQYF. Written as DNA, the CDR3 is TGCAGCGTTTTTGGCTCTTACACAGATACGCAGTATTTT.

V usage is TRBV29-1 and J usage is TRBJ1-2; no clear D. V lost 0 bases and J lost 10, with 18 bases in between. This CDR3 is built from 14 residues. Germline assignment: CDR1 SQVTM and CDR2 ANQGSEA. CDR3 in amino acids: CSVEEVRLTNVYTF. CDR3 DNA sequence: TGCAGCGTTGAAGAGGTTCGGCTAACTAATGTCTACACCTTC.

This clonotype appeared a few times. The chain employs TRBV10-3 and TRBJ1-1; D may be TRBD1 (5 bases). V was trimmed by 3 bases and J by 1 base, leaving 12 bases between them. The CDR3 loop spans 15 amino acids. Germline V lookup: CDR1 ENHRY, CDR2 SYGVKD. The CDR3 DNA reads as TGTGCCATCAGTGATTACGGGGCAGAGAACACTGAAGCTTTCTTT. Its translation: CAISDYGAENTEAFF.

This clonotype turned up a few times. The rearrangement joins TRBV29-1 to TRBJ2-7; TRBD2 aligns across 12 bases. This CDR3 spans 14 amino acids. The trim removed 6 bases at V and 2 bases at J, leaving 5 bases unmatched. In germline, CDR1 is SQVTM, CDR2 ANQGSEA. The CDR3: CSVSRLAGAYEQYF. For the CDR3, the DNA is TGCAGCGTCTCCCGACTAGCGGGAGCCTACGAGCAGTACTTC.

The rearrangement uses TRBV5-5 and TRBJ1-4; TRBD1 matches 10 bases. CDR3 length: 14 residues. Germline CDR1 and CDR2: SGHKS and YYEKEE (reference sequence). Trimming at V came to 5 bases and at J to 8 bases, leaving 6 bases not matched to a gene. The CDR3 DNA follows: TGTGCCAGCAGTTCCGGGACAGGGGACGAAAAACTGTTTTTT. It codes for CASSSGTGDEKLFF.

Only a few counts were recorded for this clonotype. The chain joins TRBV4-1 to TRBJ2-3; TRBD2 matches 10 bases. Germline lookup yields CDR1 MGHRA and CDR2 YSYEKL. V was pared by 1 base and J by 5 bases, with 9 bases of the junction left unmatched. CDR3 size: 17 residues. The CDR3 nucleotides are TGCGCCAGCAGCCAAGGATTTGCTAGCGGGAGTGGAGATACGCAGTATTTT. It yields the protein CASSQGFASGSGDTQYF.

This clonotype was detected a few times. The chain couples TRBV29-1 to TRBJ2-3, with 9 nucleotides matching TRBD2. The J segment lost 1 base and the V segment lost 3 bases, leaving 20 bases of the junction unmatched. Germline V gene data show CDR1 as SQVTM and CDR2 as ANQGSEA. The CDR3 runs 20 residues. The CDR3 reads CSVEVRGTIGGREGTDTQYF. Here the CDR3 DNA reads TGCAGCGTTGAGGTTCGAGGGACAATCGGCGGGAGGGAGGGCACAGATACGCAGTATTTT.

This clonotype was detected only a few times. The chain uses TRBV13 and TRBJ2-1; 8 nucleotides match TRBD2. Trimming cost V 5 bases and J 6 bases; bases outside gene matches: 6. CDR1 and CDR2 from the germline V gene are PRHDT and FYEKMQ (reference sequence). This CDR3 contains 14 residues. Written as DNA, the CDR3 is TGTGCCAGCAGCCGGGGCGGGGGGTCCAATGAGCAGTTCTTC. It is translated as CASSRGGGSNEQFF. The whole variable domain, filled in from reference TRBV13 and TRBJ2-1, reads AAGVIQSPRHLIKEKRETATLKCYPIPRHDTVYWYQQGPGQDPQFLISFYEKMQSDKGSIPDRFSAQQFSDYHSELNMSSLELGDSALYFCASSRGGGSNEQFFGPGTRLTVL.

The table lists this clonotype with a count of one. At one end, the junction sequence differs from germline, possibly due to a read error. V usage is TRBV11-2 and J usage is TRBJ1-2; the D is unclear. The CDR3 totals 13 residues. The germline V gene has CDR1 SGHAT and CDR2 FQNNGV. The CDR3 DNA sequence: TGTGCCAGCGGCTTAGCGGCAGAGTATGGCTACACCTTC. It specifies CASGLAAEYGYTF.

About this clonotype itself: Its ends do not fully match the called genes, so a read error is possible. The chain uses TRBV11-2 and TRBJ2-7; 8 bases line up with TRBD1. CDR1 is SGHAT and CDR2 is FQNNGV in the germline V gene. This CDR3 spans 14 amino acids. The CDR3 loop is CAGSLVQGVGEQYF. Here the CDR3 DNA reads TGTGCCGGCAGCTTAGTACAGGGGGTTGGCGAGCAGTACTTC. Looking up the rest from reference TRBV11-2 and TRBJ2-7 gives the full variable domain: EAGVAQSPRYKIIEKRQSVAFWCNPISGHATLYWYQQILGQGPKLLIQFQNNGVVDDSQLPKDRFSAERLKGVDSTLKIQPAKLEDSAVYLCAGSLVQGVGEQYFGPGTRLTVT.

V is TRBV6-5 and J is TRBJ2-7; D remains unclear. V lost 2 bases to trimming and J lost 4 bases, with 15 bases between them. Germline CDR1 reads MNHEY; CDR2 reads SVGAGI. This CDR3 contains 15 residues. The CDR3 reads CASSYTSASPYEQYF. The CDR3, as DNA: TGTGCCAGCAGTTACACGAGCGCTTCGCCTTACGAGCAGTACTTC.

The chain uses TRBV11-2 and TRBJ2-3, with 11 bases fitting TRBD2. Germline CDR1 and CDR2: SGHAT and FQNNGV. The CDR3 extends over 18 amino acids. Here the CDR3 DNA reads TGTGCTAACAGCTTAACCCCTCTGGGACTAGCGGATAATTATACGCAGTATTTT. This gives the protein CANSLTPLGLADNYTQYF.

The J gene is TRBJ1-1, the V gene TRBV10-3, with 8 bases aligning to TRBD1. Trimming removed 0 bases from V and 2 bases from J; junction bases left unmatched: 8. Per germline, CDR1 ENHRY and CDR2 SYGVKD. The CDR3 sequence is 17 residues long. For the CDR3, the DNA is TGTGCCATCAGTGAGTCAGTACAGGGGGTGAAAAACACTGAAGCTTTCTTT. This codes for CAISESVQGVKNTEAFF.

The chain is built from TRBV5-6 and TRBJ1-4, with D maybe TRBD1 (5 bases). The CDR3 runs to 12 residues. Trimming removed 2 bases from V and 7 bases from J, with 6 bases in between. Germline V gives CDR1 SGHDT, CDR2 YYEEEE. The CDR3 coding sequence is TGTGCCAGCAGCTTTGGGGGTGAAAAACTGTTTTTT. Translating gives CASSFGGEKLFF.

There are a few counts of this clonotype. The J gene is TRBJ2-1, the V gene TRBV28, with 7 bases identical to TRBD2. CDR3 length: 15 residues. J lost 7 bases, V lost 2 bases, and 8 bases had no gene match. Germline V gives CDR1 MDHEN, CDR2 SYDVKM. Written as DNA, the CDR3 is TGTGCCAGCAGTTTACCCAAGCGGGGCTGGAATGAGCAGTTCTTC. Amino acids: CASSLPKRGWNEQFF.